These T cell receptor beta chains were read from a single sample in a study of regulatory T cells in long-lasting Graves disease. A single record per CDR3 protein comes from TCRdb applying MiXCR to the multiplex PCR reads. The sample lists roughly 490,000 distinct CDR3 sequences, roughly 22% seen once, with 10% to 15% in the top ten. Here the sequenced sample was peripheral blood mononuclear cells (PBMCs), taken when the disease was refractory, from a patient treated with antithyroid drugs. The receptors here all came from a female donor with Graves disease. Both conserved end residues are part of each CDR3. The order of the fields is D gene, clone size, V gene, J gene, CDR3 DNA, CDR3 protein. D genes are given only for firm matches. Expanded clones get a size class; other rows say once, few or many, or leave the size out.

D gene: .; clone size: .; V gene: TRBV20-1; J gene: TRBJ2-7; CDR3 DNA: TGCAGTGCTAGAGATCTGGCTAGCTACGAGCAGTACTTC; CDR3 protein: CSARDLASYEQYF
D gene: .; clone size: many; V gene: TRBV7-2; J gene: TRBJ2-4; CDR3 DNA: TGTGCCAGCAGCTCGCAGGGGGGGGCCAAAAACATTCAGTACTTC; CDR3 protein: CASSSQGGAKNIQYF
D gene: .; clone size: many; V gene: TRBV7-2; J gene: TRBJ1-3; CDR3 DNA: TGTGCCAGCAGCTTAGCAGGGACTGGAAACACCATATATTTT; CDR3 protein: CASSLAGTGNTIYF
D gene: .; clone size: once; V gene: TRBV30; J gene: TRBJ2-7; CDR3 DNA: TGTGCCTGGAGTGTACGAGGGACTCCAACCGAGCAGTACTTC; CDR3 protein: CAWSVRGTPTEQYF
D gene: .; clone size: few; V gene: TRBV3-1; J gene: TRBJ1-1; CDR3 DNA: TGTGCCAGCAGTCAATTCCTTTCCCGTACTGAAAGTACTTTCTTT; CDR3 protein: CASSQFLSRTESTFF
D gene: .; clone size: many; V gene: TRBV20-1; J gene: TRBJ2-7; CDR3 DNA: TGCAGTGCTAGAGACCTTGGGGGTTGGTACGAGCAGTACTTC; CDR3 protein: CSARDLGGWYEQYF
D gene: .; clone size: many; V gene: TRBV28; J gene: TRBJ2-7; CDR3 DNA: TGTGCCAGCAGTATAACTAACTACGAGCAGTACTTC; CDR3 protein: CASSITNYEQYF
D gene: .; clone size: many; V gene: TRBV2; J gene: TRBJ1-6; CDR3 DNA: TGTGCCAGCAGTGTCGCCGGGGGCGAAAGGAATTCACCCCTCCACTTT; CDR3 protein: CASSVAGGERNSPLHF
D gene: TRBD1; clone size: few; V gene: TRBV18; J gene: TRBJ2-7; CDR3 DNA: TGTGCCAGCTCACCTGGACAGGGGGAGACCTACGAGCAGTACTTC; CDR3 protein: CASSPGQGETYEQYF
D gene: TRBD1; clone size: few; V gene: TRBV20-1; J gene: TRBJ1-1; CDR3 DNA: TGCAGTGCGCTACAGGGGGACACTGAAGCTTTCTTT; CDR3 protein: CSALQGDTEAFF
D gene: .; clone size: many; V gene: TRBV29-1; J gene: TRBJ1-1; CDR3 DNA: TGCAGCGTTGAAGTGCCAGGCCTGAACACTGAAGCTTTCTTT; CDR3 protein: CSVEVPGLNTEAFF
D gene: .; clone size: many; V gene: TRBV3-1; J gene: TRBJ1-5; CDR3 DNA: TGTGCCAGCAGCCCCGGGTGGGGGCAGCCCCAGCATTTT; CDR3 protein: CASSPGWGQPQHF
D gene: .; clone size: few; V gene: TRBV10-3; J gene: TRBJ1-1; CDR3 DNA: TGTGCCATCAACCAGAACCTAGCAGGAGGCTACACTGGAGCTTTCTTT; CDR3 protein: CAINQNLAGGYTGAFF
D gene: .; clone size: few; V gene: TRBV5-5; J gene: TRBJ2-1; CDR3 DNA: TGTGCCAGCAGCTTGACTGAGTCTGAGCAGTTCTTC; CDR3 protein: CASSLTESEQFF
D gene: .; clone size: many; V gene: TRBV6-2/TRBV6-3; J gene: TRBJ1-2; CDR3 DNA: TGTGCCAGCAGTTATAACCCGGACAGCTATGGCTACACCTTC; CDR3 protein: CASSYNPDSYGYTF
D gene: .; clone size: few; V gene: TRBV3-1; J gene: TRBJ1-5; CDR3 DNA: TGTGCCAGCAGCCAAGGCAGGGCGGGCAATCAGCCCCAGCATTTT; CDR3 protein: CASSQGRAGNQPQHF
D gene: TRBD2; clone size: many; V gene: TRBV12-3/TRBV12-4; J gene: TRBJ2-5; CDR3 DNA: TGTGCCAGCAGGACGAGCGGGGGGCGCGGGGAGACCCAGTACTTC; CDR3 protein: CASRTSGGRGETQYF
D gene: .; clone size: many; V gene: TRBV6-5; J gene: TRBJ2-7; CDR3 DNA: TGTGCCAGCAGTTCCGGTGTGGGCGAGCAGTACTTC; CDR3 protein: CASSSGVGEQYF
D gene: .; clone size: .; V gene: TRBV12-3/TRBV12-4; J gene: TRBJ1-1; CDR3 DNA: TGTGCCAGCAGTTTGTACAGTACGATGAACACTGAAGCTTTCTTT; CDR3 protein: CASSLYSTMNTEAFF
D gene: TRBD1; clone size: .; V gene: TRBV7-8; J gene: TRBJ2-3; CDR3 DNA: TGTGCCAGCAGCGATACAGGGGGCACAGATACGCAGTATTTT; CDR3 protein: CASSDTGGTDTQYF
D gene: TRBD2; clone size: many; V gene: TRBV28; J gene: TRBJ2-7; CDR3 DNA: TGTGCCAGCAACGGACTAGCGGGAAAAGAGCAGTACTTC; CDR3 protein: CASNGLAGKEQYF
D gene: TRBD1; clone size: .; V gene: TRBV9; J gene: TRBJ2-5; CDR3 DNA: TGTGCCAGCAGCCCCCCAGAGGGGGCAGTGGGGACCCAGTACTTC; CDR3 protein: CASSPPEGAVGTQYF
D gene: .; clone size: few; V gene: TRBV12-3/TRBV12-4; J gene: TRBJ2-7; CDR3 DNA: TGTGCCAGCAGTTTCAGGGGGAGGTCCTACGAGCAGTACTTC; CDR3 protein: CASSFRGRSYEQYF
D gene: TRBD2; clone size: .; V gene: TRBV29-1; J gene: TRBJ2-5; CDR3 DNA: TGCAGCGTTGGGCTCCTAGCGGGTTCCCAAGAGACCCAGTACTTC; CDR3 protein: CSVGLLAGSQETQYF
D gene: .; clone size: .; V gene: TRBV28; J gene: TRBJ2-3; CDR3 DNA: TGTGCCAACAGTTTCCGGGACCCCGGGGCCCCAGATACGCAGTATTTT; CDR3 protein: CANSFRDPGAPDTQYF
D gene: .; clone size: many; V gene: TRBV7-9; J gene: TRBJ1-5; CDR3 DNA: TGTGCCAGCAGCCCTGACACTAGCAATCAGCCCCAGCATTTT; CDR3 protein: CASSPDTSNQPQHF
D gene: .; clone size: many; V gene: TRBV28; J gene: TRBJ1-1; CDR3 DNA: TGTGCCAGCAGCGGCTGGCAGGGCATCCGCACTGAAGCTTTCTTT; CDR3 protein: CASSGWQGIRTEAFF
D gene: TRBD1; clone size: many; V gene: TRBV28; J gene: TRBJ2-3; CDR3 DNA: TGTGCCAGCAGCCACTCGACAGGGGGAGACACAGATACGCAGTATTTT; CDR3 protein: CASSHSTGGDTDTQYF
D gene: .; clone size: many; V gene: TRBV27; J gene: TRBJ2-5; CDR3 DNA: TGTGCCAGCACGAAAGGTTTTGCTAGCGAAGAGACCCAGTACTTC; CDR3 protein: CASTKGFASEETQYF